This T cell receptor beta chain was documented in a study of radiation and T cells in renal cell carcinoma (TCRdb year 2020). Background for the entire study: In total, fewer than 55 samples, comprising 25 or so tumors and some 27 peripheral blood samples, were subjected to TCR beta sequencing. The last blood draw occurred 4 weeks after radiation, at the same time as nephrectomy. In the approximately 57 samples combined, around 3.9 million unique CDR3 nucleotide sequences were found, encoding 2,658,974 unique CDR3 amino acid sequences.

The germline V gene sets CDR1 to MNHNS and CDR2 to SASEGT. The junction shows trimming of 6 bases on V and 7 bases on J, and the gene matches do not reach 5 bases of it. From the cysteine up to the phenylalanine, the CDR3 has a length of 13 residues. Only the CDR3 DNA is retained, 39 bases long and in frame from the first base. On the study overall, not on this receptor specifically: No pretreatment tumor biopsies were available, so the baseline intratumoral presence of clonotypes could not be determined. The single-armed trial design could not address effects of radiation dose or scheduling on the TCR repertoire. Dynamics of the blood repertoire were not tracked past 4 weeks after treatment. In blood, the top tumor clonotypes increased from baseline to 2 weeks after radiation and then shrank by 4 weeks, which suggests a temporary expansion of tumor-resident clones.

On this clone itself: The specificity of this receptor is unknown. It has no much larger one-base neighbor in the sample; base qualities were not kept.

Following the manufacturer's recommendations, the immunoSEQ kit was used to generate TCR beta libraries from genomic DNA. To prepare the libraries, a first multiplex PCR with proprietary primers was run, followed by a second PCR that added unique barcodes, and a bead cleanup was done after each round. A kit-provided positive control reaction and a negative control reaction were included in every sample batch. The final libraries were assessed on an Agilent 4200 TapeStation D1000 ScreenTape, pooled by volume, and quantified by qPCR. Sequencing ran on an Illumina NextSeq500 with a MidOutput 150-cycle cartridge, using 156 Read1 and 15 Index1 cycles with kit custom primers. The pooled library was loaded at 0.9 to 1 pM with an approximately 21% PhiX control spike-in. In the original analysis: The vendor-processed data were analyzed in R, and a clonotype was defined as all T cells that share the same CDR3 nucleotide sequence. For clone abundance analyses, frequencies were normalized to the 10,000 most abundant clones in each sample. Public T cell clones, averaging fewer than five per sample, were removed before analysis. Tumor-enriched clonotypes and baseline blood-enriched clonotypes were defined as those with an abundance difference of at least 32-fold between compartments. A beta-binomial differential abundance model was used to identify clonotypes that were expanded or contracted between blood time points. Similarity between tumor and blood repertoires was quantified using the Baroni-Urbani and Buser coefficient, and groups were compared with two-tailed Wilcoxon tests in R. The table comes from immuneACCESS by way of TCRdb, which keeps in-frame sequences with V and J called. Part of the clones is missing from these tables; in studies checked, under half for an unresolved V gene and the rest for unknown reasons. V and J calls and clone size are copied from that table; D and trimming were computed from the DNA. For this sample there are some 100,000 clones; around 84% appear just once. Of the sample, around 7.9% falls within the top ten clones.

According to the study, the label for this sample's time point signals: blood 4 weeks post-SBRT, at nephrectomy. The sample's treatment or condition label, in plain terms: 15 Gy SBRT to primary tumor, nephrectomy 4 weeks later. The samples were obtained from a clinical trial, where primary renal cell carcinomas were treated with 15 Gy stereotactic body radiation therapy and then removed by nephrectomy 4 weeks afterward. Serial peripheral blood from radiation-treated patients was sampled at baseline, 2 weeks and 4 weeks after SBRT to track tumor-enriched clonotypes. Renal cell carcinoma with clear cell pathology was present in all patients. Genomic DNA for TCR sequencing was prepared using the QIAamp DNA Blood Mini Kit (Qiagen). Samples were included in the analyses only if all quality control checks were passed.

This specimen was blood, taken from a patient whose treatment included radiotherapy and nephrectomy. The chain links TRBV6-1 with TRBJ2-1, with 8 bases matching TRBD2. The TCR was taken from a man aged 55 to 70 with renal cell carcinoma. The DNA sequence is as follows: TGTGCCAGCAGCCAGCGGGAGAGAAATGAGCAGTTCTTC. Its protein is CASSQRERNEQFF.